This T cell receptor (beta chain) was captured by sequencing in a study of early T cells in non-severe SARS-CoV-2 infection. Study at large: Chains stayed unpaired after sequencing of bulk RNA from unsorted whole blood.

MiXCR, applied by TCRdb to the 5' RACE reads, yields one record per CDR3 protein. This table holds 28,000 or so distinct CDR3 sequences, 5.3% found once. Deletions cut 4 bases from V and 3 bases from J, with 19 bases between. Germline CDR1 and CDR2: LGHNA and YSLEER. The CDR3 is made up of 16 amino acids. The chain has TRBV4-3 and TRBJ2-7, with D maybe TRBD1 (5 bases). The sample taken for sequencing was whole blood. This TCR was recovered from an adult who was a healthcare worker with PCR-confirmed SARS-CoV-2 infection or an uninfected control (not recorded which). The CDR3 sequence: CASSPDRTWGVYEQYF. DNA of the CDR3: TGCGCCAGCAGCCCCGATCGGACCTGGGGCGTCTACGAGCAGTACTTC.